The 27 T cell receptor beta chains given below trace back to one sample, sequenced in a study of CD8 T cells in Susac syndrome. A quantity of about 0.5 to 1 ug RNA underwent reverse transcription using random hexamers. One entry per CDR3 protein, called by TCRdb with MiXCR from the immunoSEQ multiplex PCR reads. The table records 210,000 or so distinct CDR3 sequences, around nine tenths of them present only once. The source material was CD8+ T cells from PBMCs. The source is a human donor with multiple sclerosis.

The genes are TRBV27 and TRBJ2-7, with 8 bases aligning to TRBD1. Germline V lookup: CDR1 MNHEY, CDR2 SMNVEV (reference sequence). V shed 0 bases, J shed 6 bases, and the junction held 4 bases outside the gene matches. This CDR3 spans 14 amino acids. CDR3 in DNA: TGTGCCAGCAGTTTATCGGCAGGGGGCCCCGAGCAGTACTTC. Its protein product is CASSLSAGGPEQYF.

The chain links TRBV7-9 to TRBJ1-2, with a possible D match to TRBD1 (6 bases). V was pared by 8 bases and J by 3 bases, with 19 bases between. CDR1 is SEHNR and CDR2 is FQNEAQ in the germline V gene (reference sequence). The CDR3 contains 15 residues. CDR3 nucleotides: TGTGCCAGCGACGGGGCGGAGGGGGTGGACTATGGCTACACCTTC. Its translation is CASDGAEGVDYGYTF.

The CDR3 DNA follows: TGCAGCGTTGAAGATCGCGAATATGTCGCTGAAGCTTTCTTT. Translated, it gives CSVEDREYVAEAFF. The V gene is TRBV29-1, the J gene TRBJ1-1; D is ambiguous. The CDR3 totals 14 residues. Germline CDR1 SQVTM, CDR2 ANQGSEA. With 0 bases removed from V and 6 bases from J, the gap between germline ends came to 14 bases.

The chain employs TRBV15 and TRBJ2-3; D call uncertain. The germline gives CDR1 LNHNV, CDR2 YYDKDF (reference sequence). The CDR3 totals 18 residues. The V end lost 0 bases, the J end lost 0 bases, and 16 bases lay between the germline ends. As DNA, the CDR3 is TGTGCCACCAGCAGAGAAAGGGCCTTAGGTGGAAGCACAGATACGCAGTATTTT. This translates into CATSRERALGGSTDTQYF. Full variable domain (rest looked up from reference TRBV15 and TRBJ2-3): DAMVIQNPRYQVTQFGKPVTLSCSQTLNHNVMYWYQQKSSQAPKLLFHYYDKDFNNEADTPDNFQSRRPNTSFCFLDIRSPGLGDTAMYLCATSRERALGGSTDTQYFGPGTRLTVL.

J is TRBJ2-7 and V is TRBV30; D could derive from TRBD1 or TRBD2 (5 bases each). The CDR3 covers 15 residues. CDR1 and CDR2 (germline): GTSNPN, SVGIG (reference sequence). V lost 2 bases, J lost 5 bases, and 19 bases lay in between. CDR3 region: CAWSSYRDPSNEQYF. The CDR3 region has the DNA TGTGCCTGGAGTTCCTACCGGGACCCGTCGAACGAGCAGTACTTC.

This chain connects TRBV11-2 to TRBJ2-6, with D tentatively TRBD2 (5 bases). This CDR3 region has 21 residues. The V gene lost 0 bases and the J gene lost 2 bases, with 23 bases spanning the gap. Per germline, CDR1 SGHAT and CDR2 FQNNGV. Written as DNA, the CDR3 is TGTGCCAGCAGCTTAGACCCTTGGACTCATAGTGGGGTACCTGGGGCCAACGTCCTGACTTTC. Amino acid sequence: CASSLDPWTHSGVPGANVLTF.

This chain joins TRBV27 and TRBJ2-1; 9 positions match TRBD2. Germline V gene sequence: CDR1 MNHEY, CDR2 SMNVEV (reference sequence). This CDR3 has 14 amino acids. V shed 7 bases, J shed 13 bases, and the junction held 14 bases outside the gene matches. The CDR3 DNA is TGTGCCAGCACTTCCGGACTAGCGAGCGTTCTTCAGTTCTTC. It codes for CASTSGLASVLQFF.

The chain couples TRBV7-9 to TRBJ1-1, with D unresolved. The germline CDR1 and CDR2 sequences are SEHNR and FQNEAQ (reference sequence). The CDR3 consists of 15 residues. V was clipped by 5 bases and J by 2 bases, with 15 bases between them. The CDR3 sequence: CASSTSIVGNTEAFF. The CDR3 bases are TGTGCCAGCAGCACCTCCATAGTGGGCAACACTGAAGCTTTCTTT.

The chain carries TRBV7-9 and TRBJ1-5, with D uncertain. Between the trimmed V and J ends, which lost 4 bases and 4 bases, there was a span of 11 bases. CDR3 length equals 14 residues. Germline V lookup: CDR1 SEHNR, CDR2 FQNEAQ (reference sequence). CDR3 in DNA: TGTGCCAGCAGCTCACGACAACCGAATCAGCCCCAGCATTTT. It yields the protein CASSSRQPNQPQHF.

CDR3 region: CAWSSGLAGNQETQYF. The CDR3 DNA reads as TGTGCCTGGAGTTCGGGACTAGCGGGAAATCAAGAGACCCAGTACTTC. The chain recombines TRBV30 with TRBJ2-5; TRBD2 agrees at 13 bases. This CDR3 has 16 amino acids. The V gene end was trimmed by 2 bases and the J gene end by 2 bases; junction bases not matched to a gene: 5. The germline CDR1 and CDR2 sequences are GTSNPN and SVGIG (reference sequence).

This chain connects TRBV11-2 to TRBJ1-2; D not certain. The CDR3 has 12 residues. V gave up 2 bases and J gave up 5 bases, with 6 bases separating them. Germline values: CDR1 SGHAT, CDR2 FQNNGV. The CDR3, as DNA: TGTGCCAGCAGCTTACAGGAGTATGGCTACACCTTC. It yields the protein CASSLQEYGYTF.

The chain recombines TRBV4-3 with TRBJ1-5; D may be TRBD1 (5 bases). V dropped 4 bases and J dropped 0 bases, with 7 bases sitting between them. The length of the CDR3 is 14 residues. The germline gives CDR1 LGHNA, CDR2 YSLEER. This chain's CDR3 is CASSPRVSNQPQHF. CDR3 nucleotide sequence: TGCGCCAGCAGCCCCAGGGTTAGCAATCAGCCCCAGCATTTT.

This rearrangement joins TRBV25-1 to TRBJ1-1; D remains unclear. Trimming took off 10 bases at V and 5 bases at J, with 11 bases between the two ends. Germline V gene sequence: CDR1 MGHDK, CDR2 SYGVNS. CDR3 length equals 11 residues. The CDR3 is CATRVGTEAFF. DNA of the CDR3: TGTGCCACCCGGGTGGGGACTGAAGCTTTCTTT.

The chain uses TRBV29-1 and TRBJ2-1; a weak D match, TRBD2 (6 bases). From germline, CDR1 is SQVTM and CDR2 ANQGSEA. V lost 5 bases to trimming and J lost 0 bases, with 20 bases between them. The CDR3 length is 17 residues. The CDR3: CSVRASAIVSSYNEQFF. CDR3 bases: TGCAGCGTTCGGGCTAGCGCCATCGTCAGCTCCTACAATGAGCAGTTCTTC.

The V call is TRBV23-1, the J call TRBJ2-5, with D possibly matching TRBD1 (5 bases). TRBV23-1 is designated an ORF whose function remains uncertain. This CDR3 contains 11 residues. Trimming cost V 10 bases and J 3 bases, with 9 bases left between them. The CDR3 DNA reads as TGCGCCACCAGGGTCGAAGAGACCCAGTACTTC. Translated, it gives CATRVEETQYF.

The V gene is TRBV2, the J gene TRBJ2-3; possibly TRBD1 for D (5 bases). Trimming shortened V by 8 bases and J by 2 bases, and 14 bases separated the two germline ends. Germline-derived CDR1 and CDR2 are SNHLY and FYNNEI. This CDR3 spans 14 amino acids. Here the CDR3 reads CASFTYRLTDTQYF. The CDR3 DNA reads TGTGCCAGCTTCACCTACAGGCTCACAGATACGCAGTATTTT.

V gene TRBV21-1 combines with J gene TRBJ2-2. TRBV21-1 constitutes a pseudogene. This CDR3 comprises 15 residues. The CDR3 is CASSTKFGNTGELFF. In DNA form, the CDR3 reads TGTGCCAGCAGCACCAAGTTTGGGAACACCGGGGAGCTGTTTTTT.

The chain employs TRBV13 and TRBJ2-6; D unresolved. Germline V gene data show CDR1 as PRHDT and CDR2 as FYEKMQ (reference sequence). The CDR3 spans 16 residues. Trimming left V 0 bases short and J 2 bases short, with 8 bases between. The CDR3 loop reads CASSLGPDPGANVLTF. DNA for the CDR3: TGTGCCAGCAGCTTAGGTCCTGACCCTGGGGCCAACGTCCTGACTTTC.

The chain has TRBV7-3 and TRBJ2-1; a weak D match, TRBD2 (5 bases). Between the trimmed V and J ends, which lost 5 bases and 7 bases, there was a span of 15 bases. The CDR3 has 14 residues. The germline CDR1 and CDR2 sequences are SGHTA and FQGTGA. Written as DNA, the CDR3 is TGTGCCAGCAGCGAGGACTCCGCCGGGAATGAGCAGTTCTTC. This encodes CASSEDSAGNEQFF. The entire variable domain, with the rest obtained from reference TRBV7-3 and TRBJ2-1, is as follows: GAGVSQTPSNKVTEKGKYVELRCDPISGHTALYWYRQSLGQGPEFLIYFQGTGAADDSGLPNDRFFAVRPEGSVSTLKIQRTERGDSAVYLCASSEDSAGNEQFFGPGTRLTVL.

The chain is built from TRBV9 and TRBJ2-7; D perhaps matches TRBD2 (6 bases). V lost 2 bases and J 6 bases, leaving 9 bases between the germline ends. Germline V CDR1 and CDR2: SGDLS, YYNGEE. The CDR3 has 12 residues. The CDR3: CASSVEGGEQYF. The CDR3 nucleotides read TGTGCCAGCAGCGTGGAGGGTGGCGAGCAGTACTTC.

The CDR3 here is CASSDRVAAYNEQFF. For the CDR3, the DNA is TGTGCCAGCAGTGACAGGGTAGCGGCGTACAATGAGCAGTTCTTC. The genes are TRBV6-4 and TRBJ2-1; tentative D call: TRBD2 (6 bases). Germline lookup yields CDR1 MRHNA and CDR2 SNTAGT. The length of the CDR3 is 15 residues. Deletions cut 2 bases from V and 4 bases from J, with 12 bases between.

The V call is TRBV19, the J call TRBJ1-3; TRBD1 matches 7 bases. V dropped 3 bases and J dropped 0; count of bases not matched to a gene: 11. Germline loops: CDR1 LNHDA, CDR2 SQIVND (reference sequence). The CDR3 is 18 amino acids. DNA for the CDR3: TGTGCCAGTAGTATCCCGGACAGGCCATCCTACTCTGGAAACACCATATATTTT. Amino acids: CASSIPDRPSYSGNTIYF.

The chain has TRBV2 and TRBJ1-6, with no clear D. The CDR3 has 13 residues. Germline lookup yields CDR1 SNHLY and CDR2 FYNNEI. V lost 8 bases and J lost 8, with 13 bases in between. CDR3 sequence reads: CASAQASHSPLHF. Written as DNA, the CDR3 is TGTGCCAGCGCCCAGGCAAGTCATTCACCCCTCCACTTT. The variable domain in full, with the rest retrieved from reference TRBV2 and TRBJ1-6, is EPEVTQTPSHQVTQMGQEVILRCVPISNHLYFYWYRQILGQKVEFLVSFYNNEISEKSEIFDDQFSVERPDGSNFTLKIRSTKLEDSAMYFCASAQASHSPLHFGNGTRLTVT.

This clonotype was observed once. The chain uses TRBV25-1 and TRBJ2-2; D is uncertain. Trimming shortened V by 3 bases and J by 6 bases, and 11 bases separated the two germline ends. The CDR3 covers 14 residues. Germline CDR1 reads MGHDK; CDR2 reads SYGVNS. Here the CDR3 reads CASSDYEAPGELFF. The CDR3 DNA sequence: TGTGCCAGCAGTGATTACGAAGCGCCCGGGGAGCTGTTTTTT.

This clonotype occurred a few times. The J gene is TRBJ2-7, the V gene TRBV3-1; no clear D. Germline CDR1 reads LGHDT; CDR2 reads YNNKEL (reference sequence). The V end lost 5 bases, the J end lost 3 bases, and 8 bases lay between the germline ends. The CDR3 spans 12 residues. The CDR3 loop is CASSSSFYEQYF. The CDR3 DNA is TGTGCCAGCAGCTCTAGTTTCTACGAGCAGTACTTC.

This clonotype was counted a few times. The CDR3 loop is CASSQRSPYNEQFF. Written as DNA, the CDR3 is TGTGCCAGCAGCCAAAGGAGCCCCTACAATGAGCAGTTCTTC. This chain joins TRBV14 and TRBJ2-1; D call uncertain. This CDR3 is built from 14 residues. Deletions cut 2 bases from V and 2 bases from J, with 7 bases between. The V gene's germline CDR1 is SGHDN and CDR2 FVKESK.

This clonotype came up once. The chain is built from TRBV3-1 and TRBJ1-1; D may be TRBD1 (5 bases). V lost 4 bases and J 5 bases, leaving 17 bases between the germline ends. Germline-derived CDR1 and CDR2 are LGHDT and YNNKEL (reference sequence). The CDR3 sequence is 15 residues long. Here the CDR3 DNA reads TGTGCCAGCAGCCCCGGGACCCTTAGTGTTACTGAAGCTTTCTTT. Translating it yields CASSPGTLSVTEAFF.